This TCR beta chain was identified during a study of control samples from healthy donors and cancer patients. The CDR3 length is 14 residues. Germline V CDR1 and CDR2: ENHRY, SYGVKD. The V and J ends lost 6 bases and 3 bases respectively, with 14 bases between them. Here immunoSEQ multiplex PCR was the method, and the copy in TCRdb shows in-frame clones only, minus some. The sample has 150,000 to 200,000 clones, around 87% seen once; the top ten hold roughly 1.3%. The clonotype was recovered from a woman in her forties or fifties in good health. The specimen sequenced was blood. V is TRBV10-3 and J is TRBJ2-5, with D unclear. CDR3 nucleotides: TGTGCCATCAGGGGGTTTGGCGGAAAAGAGACCCAGTACTTC. It translates to CAIRGFGGKETQYF.